This paragraph reports one T cell receptor (beta chain). The data stem from a study of blood T cell repertoires in COVID-19. Turning to the study itself: Specimens from acute and convalescent COVID-19 originated in the United States, Italy and Spain. PBMCs, B-cell-depleted T cells, or T cells provided the cDNA or gDNA that made up the material.

Authors' analysis steps: Amplification of reference gene primers provided the estimated nucleated cell counts. The table came from immunoSEQ multiplex PCR; TCRdb's copy has only in-frame clones and leaves some out. That table gives V, J and clone size, and the DNA gave D and trimming. The repertoire consists of 110,000 to 150,000 clones, with around 80% occurring once and the leading ten covering over 10%. Germline trimming cut 5 bases from V and 2 bases from J; bases unmatched to any gene: 9. From germline, CDR1 is PRHDT and CDR2 FYEKMQ (reference sequence). The CDR3 covers 16 residues. The chain employs TRBV13 and TRBJ1-5, with TRBD1 matching 7 bases. The TCR was taken from an older man with acute or convalescent COVID-19. Sequencing used peripheral blood. The CDR3 DNA reads TGTGCCAGCAGCACGCGACAGGGAGGTGGCAATCAGCCCCAGCATTTT. It is translated as CASSTRQGGGNQPQHF.